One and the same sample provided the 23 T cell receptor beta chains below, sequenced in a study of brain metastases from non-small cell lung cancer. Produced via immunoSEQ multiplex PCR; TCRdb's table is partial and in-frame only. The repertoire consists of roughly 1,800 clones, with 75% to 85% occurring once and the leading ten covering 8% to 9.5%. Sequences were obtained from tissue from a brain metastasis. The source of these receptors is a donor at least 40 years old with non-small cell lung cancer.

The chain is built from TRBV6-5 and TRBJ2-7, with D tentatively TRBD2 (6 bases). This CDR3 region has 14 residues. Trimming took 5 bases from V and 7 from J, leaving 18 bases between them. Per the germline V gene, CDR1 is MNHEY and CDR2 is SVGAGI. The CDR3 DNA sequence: TGTGCCAGCAGTCAAAGGGACTCCCCGGGGGAGCAGTACTTC. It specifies CASSQRDSPGEQYF.

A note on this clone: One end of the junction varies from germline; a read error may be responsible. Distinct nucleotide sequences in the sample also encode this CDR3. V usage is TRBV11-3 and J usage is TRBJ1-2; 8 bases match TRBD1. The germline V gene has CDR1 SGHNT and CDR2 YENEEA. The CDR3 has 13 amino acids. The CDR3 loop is CASSLSGGLGYTF. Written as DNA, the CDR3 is TGTGCCAGCAGCTTGTCAGGGGGCCTTGGCTATACCTTC.

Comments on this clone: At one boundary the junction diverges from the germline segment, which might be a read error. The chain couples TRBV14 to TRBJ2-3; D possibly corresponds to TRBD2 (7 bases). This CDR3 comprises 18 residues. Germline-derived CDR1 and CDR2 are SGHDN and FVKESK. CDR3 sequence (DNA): TGTGTCAGCAGCCAAGGGCTTGAAGGGGGGGACCAACTGGATACGCAGTATTTT. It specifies CVSSQGLEGGDQLDTQYF.

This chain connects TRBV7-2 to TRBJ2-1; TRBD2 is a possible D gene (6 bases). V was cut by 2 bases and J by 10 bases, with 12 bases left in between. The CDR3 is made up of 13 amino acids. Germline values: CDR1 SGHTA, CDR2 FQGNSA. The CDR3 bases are TGTGCCAGCAGCTTACGGCGGGGCTTGGAGCAGTTCTTC. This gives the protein CASSLRRGLEQFF.

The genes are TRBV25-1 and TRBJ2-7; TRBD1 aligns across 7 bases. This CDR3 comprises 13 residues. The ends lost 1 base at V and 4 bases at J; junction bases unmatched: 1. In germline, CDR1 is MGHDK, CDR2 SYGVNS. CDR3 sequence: CASSESGGYEQYV. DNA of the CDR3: TGTGCCAGCAGTGAATCAGGGGGTTACGAGCAGTACGTC.

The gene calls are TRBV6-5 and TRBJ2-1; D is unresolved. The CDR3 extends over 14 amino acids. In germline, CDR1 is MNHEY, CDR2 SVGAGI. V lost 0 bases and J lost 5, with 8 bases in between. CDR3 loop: CASSYSSANNEQFF. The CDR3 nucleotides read TGTGCCAGCAGTTACTCCTCCGCCAACAATGAGCAGTTCTTC.

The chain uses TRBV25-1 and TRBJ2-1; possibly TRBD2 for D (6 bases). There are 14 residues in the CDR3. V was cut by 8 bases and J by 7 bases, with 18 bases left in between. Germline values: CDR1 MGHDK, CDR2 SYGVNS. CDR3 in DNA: TGTGCCAGCGCCGCAGGACGGGGAGGAAATGAGCAGTTCTTC. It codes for CASAAGRGGNEQFF.

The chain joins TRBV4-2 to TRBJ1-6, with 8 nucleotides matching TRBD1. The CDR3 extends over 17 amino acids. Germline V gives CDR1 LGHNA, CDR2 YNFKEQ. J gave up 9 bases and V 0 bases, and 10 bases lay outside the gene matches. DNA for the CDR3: TGTGCCAGCAGCCAAGAAACAGGGGGGGTTCCCACTTCACCCCTCCACTTT. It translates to CASSQETGGVPTSPLHF.

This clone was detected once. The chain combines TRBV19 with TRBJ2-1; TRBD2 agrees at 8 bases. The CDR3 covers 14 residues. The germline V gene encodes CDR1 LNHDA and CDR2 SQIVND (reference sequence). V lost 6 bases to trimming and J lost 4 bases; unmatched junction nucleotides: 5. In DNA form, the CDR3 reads TGTGCCAGTAGGGGCAGCGGGGGTTACAATGAGCAGTTCTTC. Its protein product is CASRGSGGYNEQFF.

DNA of the CDR3: TGTGCCAGTACCGACCCTGGACGGCCTGGCCAAGGCTCCCTCCACTTT. Protein sequence: CASTDPGRPGQGSLHF. The chain couples TRBV19 to TRBJ1-6; D uncertain. Trimming pared 7 bases from V and 14 bases from J, leaving 27 bases between. Germline loops: CDR1 LNHDA, CDR2 SQIVND (reference sequence). This CDR3 is 16 amino acids long.

The CDR3 protein is CASSRGANTIYF. The CDR3 DNA sequence: TGTGCCAGCAGCAGAGGGGCGAACACCATATATTTT. The chain couples TRBV7-9 to TRBJ1-3, with D perhaps matching TRBD1 (5 bases). The CDR3 runs 12 residues. V was shortened by 5 bases and J by 7 bases, with 9 bases between the two germline ends. Germline CDR1 is SEHNR and CDR2 is FQNEAQ (reference sequence).

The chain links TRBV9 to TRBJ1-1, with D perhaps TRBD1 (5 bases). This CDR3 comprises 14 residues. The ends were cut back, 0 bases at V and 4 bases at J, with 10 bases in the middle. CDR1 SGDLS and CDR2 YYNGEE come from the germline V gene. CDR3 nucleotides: TGTGCCAGCAGCGTAGGGGGCTTCGGCACTGAAGCTTTCTTT. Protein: CASSVGGFGTEAFF.

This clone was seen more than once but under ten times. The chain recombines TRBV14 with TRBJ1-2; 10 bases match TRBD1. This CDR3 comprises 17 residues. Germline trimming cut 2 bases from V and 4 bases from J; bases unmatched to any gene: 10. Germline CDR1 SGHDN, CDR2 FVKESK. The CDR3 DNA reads TGTGCCAGCAGCCAATGGGAAGGGGACAGGGGTAGCTATGGCTACACCTTC. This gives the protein CASSQWEGDRGSYGYTF.

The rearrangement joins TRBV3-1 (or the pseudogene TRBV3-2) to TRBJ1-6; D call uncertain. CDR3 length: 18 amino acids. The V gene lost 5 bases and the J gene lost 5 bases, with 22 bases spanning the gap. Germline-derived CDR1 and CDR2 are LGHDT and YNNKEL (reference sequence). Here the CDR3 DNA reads TGTGCCAGCAGCGGAGTTAATCCCTTCATACATCATAATTCACCCCTCCACTTT. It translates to CASSGVNPFIHHNSPLHF.

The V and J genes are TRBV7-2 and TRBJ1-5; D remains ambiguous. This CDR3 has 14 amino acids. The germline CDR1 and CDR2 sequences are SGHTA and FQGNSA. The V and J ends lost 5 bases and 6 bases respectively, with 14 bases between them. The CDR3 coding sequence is TGTGCCAGCAGCCCGAGGGTACTTGGTCAGCCCCAGCATTTT. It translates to CASSPRVLGQPQHF. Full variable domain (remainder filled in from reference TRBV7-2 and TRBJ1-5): GAGVSQSPSNKVTEKGKDVELRCDPISGHTALYWYRQSLGQGLEFLIYFQGNSAPDKSGLPSDRFSAERTGGSVSTLTIQRTQQEDSAVYLCASSPRVLGQPQHFGDGTRLSIL.

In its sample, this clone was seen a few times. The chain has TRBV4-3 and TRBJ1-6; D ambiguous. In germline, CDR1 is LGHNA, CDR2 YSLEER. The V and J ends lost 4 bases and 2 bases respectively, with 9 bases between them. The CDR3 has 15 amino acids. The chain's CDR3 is CASSLRHAYNSPLHF. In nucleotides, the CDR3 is TGCGCCAGCAGCCTACGACATGCCTATAATTCACCCCTCCACTTT.

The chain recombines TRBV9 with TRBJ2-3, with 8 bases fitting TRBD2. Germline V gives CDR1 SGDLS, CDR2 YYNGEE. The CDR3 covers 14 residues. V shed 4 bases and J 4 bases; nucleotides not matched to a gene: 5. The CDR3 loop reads CASSSRTSPDTQYF. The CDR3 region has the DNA TGTGCCAGCAGCAGCCGGACTAGCCCAGATACGCAGTATTTT.

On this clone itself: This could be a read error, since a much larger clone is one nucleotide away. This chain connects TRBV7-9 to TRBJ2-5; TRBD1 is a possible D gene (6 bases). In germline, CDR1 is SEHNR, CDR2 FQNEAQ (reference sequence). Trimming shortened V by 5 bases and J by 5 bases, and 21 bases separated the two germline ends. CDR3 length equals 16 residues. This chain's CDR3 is CASSPLSSGDMETQYF. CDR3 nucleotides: TGTGCCAGCAGCCCCCTATCATCAGGGGACATGGAGACCCAGTACTTC.

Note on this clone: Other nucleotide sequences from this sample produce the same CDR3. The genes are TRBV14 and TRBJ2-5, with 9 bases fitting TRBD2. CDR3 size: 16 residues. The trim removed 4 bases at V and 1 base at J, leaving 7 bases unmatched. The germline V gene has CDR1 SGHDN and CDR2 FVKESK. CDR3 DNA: TGTGCCAGCAGCCTTAGACTAGCGGTAATCCAAGAGACCCAGTACTTC. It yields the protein CASSLRLAVIQETQYF. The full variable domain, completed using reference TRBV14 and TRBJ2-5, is EAGVTQFPSHSVIEKGQTVTLRCDPISGHDNLYWYRRVMGKEIKFLLHFVKESKQDESGMPNNRFLAERTGGTYSTLKVQPAELEDSGVYFCASSLRLAVIQETQYFGPGTRLLVL.

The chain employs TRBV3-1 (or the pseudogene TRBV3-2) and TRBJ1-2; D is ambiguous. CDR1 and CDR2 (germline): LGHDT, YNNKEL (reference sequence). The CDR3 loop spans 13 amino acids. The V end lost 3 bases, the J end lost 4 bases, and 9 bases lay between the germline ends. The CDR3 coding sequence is TGTGCCAGCAGCCAGGGAGGAACCTATGGCTACACCTTC. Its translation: CASSQGGTYGYTF.

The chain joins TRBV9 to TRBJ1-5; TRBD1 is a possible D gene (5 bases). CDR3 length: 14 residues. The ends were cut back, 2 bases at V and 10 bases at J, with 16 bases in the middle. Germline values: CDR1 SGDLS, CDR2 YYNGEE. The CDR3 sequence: CASSVGGHQTPQHF. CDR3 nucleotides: TGTGCCAGCAGCGTCGGGGGTCACCAGACACCCCAGCATTTT.

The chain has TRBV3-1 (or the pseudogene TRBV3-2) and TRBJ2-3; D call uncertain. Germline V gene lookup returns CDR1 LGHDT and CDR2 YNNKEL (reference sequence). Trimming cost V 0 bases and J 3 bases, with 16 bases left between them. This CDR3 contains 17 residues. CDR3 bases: TGTGCCAGCAGCCAAGATCCGGTGGGTGCGCTGACAGATACGCAGTATTTT. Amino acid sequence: CASSQDPVGALTDTQYF.

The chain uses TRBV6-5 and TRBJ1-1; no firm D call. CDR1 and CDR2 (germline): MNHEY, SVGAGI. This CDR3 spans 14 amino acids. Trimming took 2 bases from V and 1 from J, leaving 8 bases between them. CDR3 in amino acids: CASSYGRQNTEAFF. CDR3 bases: TGTGCCAGCAGTTACGGTCGGCAGAACACTGAAGCTTTCTTT.